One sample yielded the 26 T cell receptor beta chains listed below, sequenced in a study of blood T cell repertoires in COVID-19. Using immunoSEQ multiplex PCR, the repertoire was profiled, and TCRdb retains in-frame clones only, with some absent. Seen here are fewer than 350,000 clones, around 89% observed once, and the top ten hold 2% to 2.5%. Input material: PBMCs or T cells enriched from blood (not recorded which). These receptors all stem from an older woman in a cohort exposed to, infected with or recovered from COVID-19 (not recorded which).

The DNA for the CDR3 is TGTGCCAGCAGCTTAGGTCACACGGGGGAAAAACTGTTTTTT. This encodes CASSLGHTGEKLFF. This rearrangement joins TRBV5-6 to TRBJ1-4; D is ambiguous. CDR3 length: 14 residues. The germline V gene has CDR1 SGHDT and CDR2 YYEEEE. V was shortened by 2 bases and J by 8 bases, with 13 bases between the two germline ends.

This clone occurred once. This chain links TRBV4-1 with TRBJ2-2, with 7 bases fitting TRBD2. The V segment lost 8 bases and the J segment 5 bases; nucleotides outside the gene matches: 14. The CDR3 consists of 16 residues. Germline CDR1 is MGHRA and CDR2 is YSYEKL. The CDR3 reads CASGRGRERSTGELFF. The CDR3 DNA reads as TGCGCCAGCGGGAGAGGGCGGGAGAGGTCTACCGGGGAGCTGTTTTTT.

CDR3 sequence reads: CASSLTAFGTGEDQETQYF. The CDR3 DNA reads TGTGCCAGCAGCTTGACAGCGTTCGGGACAGGGGAGGACCAAGAGACCCAGTACTTC. The gene calls are TRBV11-2 and TRBJ2-5; 10 nucleotides align to TRBD1. Germline-derived CDR1 and CDR2 are SGHAT and FQNNGV. Trimming took 3 bases from V and 0 from J; bases not matched to a gene: 13. The CDR3 consists of 19 residues.

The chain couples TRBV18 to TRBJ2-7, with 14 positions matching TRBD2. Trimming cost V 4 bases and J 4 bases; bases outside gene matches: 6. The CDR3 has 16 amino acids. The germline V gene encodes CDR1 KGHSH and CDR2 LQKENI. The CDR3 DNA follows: TGTGCCAGCTCACAGACCGGGACTAGCGGGAGATACGAGCAGTACTTC. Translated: CASSQTGTSGRYEQYF.

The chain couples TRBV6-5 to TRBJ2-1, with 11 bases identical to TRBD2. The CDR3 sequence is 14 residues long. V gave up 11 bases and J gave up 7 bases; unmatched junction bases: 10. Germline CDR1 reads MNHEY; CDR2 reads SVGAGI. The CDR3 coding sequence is TGTGCCGCCAAAGTTAGCGGGAGGGGGAATGAGCAGTTCTTC. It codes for CAAKVSGRGNEQFF.

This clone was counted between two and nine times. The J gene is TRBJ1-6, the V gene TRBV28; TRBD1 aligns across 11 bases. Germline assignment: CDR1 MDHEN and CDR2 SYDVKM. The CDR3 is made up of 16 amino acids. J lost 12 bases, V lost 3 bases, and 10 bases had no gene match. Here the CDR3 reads CASSLGTGGITRPLHF. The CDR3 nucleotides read TGTGCCAGCAGTTTGGGGACAGGGGGGATTACGAGACCCCTCCACTTT.

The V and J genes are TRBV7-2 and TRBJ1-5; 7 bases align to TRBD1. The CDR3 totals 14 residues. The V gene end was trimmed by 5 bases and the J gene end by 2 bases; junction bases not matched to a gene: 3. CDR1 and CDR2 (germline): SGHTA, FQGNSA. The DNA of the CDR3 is TGTGCCAGCAGCGTCAGGGGGGGCAATCAGCCCCAGCATTTT. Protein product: CASSVRGGNQPQHF.

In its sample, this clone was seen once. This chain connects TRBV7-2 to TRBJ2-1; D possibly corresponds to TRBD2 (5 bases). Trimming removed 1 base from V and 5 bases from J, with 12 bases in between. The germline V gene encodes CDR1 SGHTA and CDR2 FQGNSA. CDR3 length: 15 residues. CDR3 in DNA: TGTGCCAGCAGCTTAGTGGGGTCGAGGGACAATGAGCAGTTCTTC. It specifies CASSLVGSRDNEQFF.

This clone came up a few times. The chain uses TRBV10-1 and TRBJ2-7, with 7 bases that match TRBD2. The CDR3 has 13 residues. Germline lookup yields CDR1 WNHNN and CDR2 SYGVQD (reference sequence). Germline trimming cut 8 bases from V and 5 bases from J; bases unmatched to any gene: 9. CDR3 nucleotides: TGCGCCAGCGGAGGTACTAGCGTTAACGAGCAGTACTTC. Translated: CASGGTSVNEQYF.

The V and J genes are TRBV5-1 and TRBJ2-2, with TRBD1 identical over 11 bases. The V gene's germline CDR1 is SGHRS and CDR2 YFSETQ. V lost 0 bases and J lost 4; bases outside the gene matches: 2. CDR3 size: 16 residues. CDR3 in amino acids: CASSLEGQGVTGELFF. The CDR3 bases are TGCGCCAGCAGCTTGGAGGGACAGGGGGTCACCGGGGAGCTGTTTTTT.

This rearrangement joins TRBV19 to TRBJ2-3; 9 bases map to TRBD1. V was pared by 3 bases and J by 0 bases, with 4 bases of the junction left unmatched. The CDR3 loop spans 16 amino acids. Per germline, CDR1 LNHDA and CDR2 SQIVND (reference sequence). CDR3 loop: CASSIRDRVSTDTQYF. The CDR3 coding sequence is TGTGCCAGTAGTATCCGGGACAGGGTCAGCACAGATACGCAGTATTTT.

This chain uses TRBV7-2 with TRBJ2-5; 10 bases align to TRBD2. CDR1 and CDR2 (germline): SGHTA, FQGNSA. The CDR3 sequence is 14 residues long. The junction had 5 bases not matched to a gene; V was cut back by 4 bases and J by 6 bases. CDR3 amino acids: CASSYGTSEKTQYF. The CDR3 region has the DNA TGTGCCAGCAGCTACGGGACTAGCGAGAAGACCCAGTACTTC. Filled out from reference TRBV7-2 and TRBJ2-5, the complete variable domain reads GAGVSQSPSNKVTEKGKDVELRCDPISGHTALYWYRQSLGQGLEFLIYFQGNSAPDKSGLPSDRFSAERTGGSVSTLTIQRTQQEDSAVYLCASSYGTSEKTQYFGPGTRLLVL.

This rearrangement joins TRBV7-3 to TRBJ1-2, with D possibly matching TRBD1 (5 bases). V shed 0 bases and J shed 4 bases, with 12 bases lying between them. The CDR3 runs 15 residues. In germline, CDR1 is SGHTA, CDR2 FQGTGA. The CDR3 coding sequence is TGTGCCAGCAGCTTAACCTCTGGCGGGGGCTATGGCTACACCTTC. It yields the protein CASSLTSGGGYGYTF.

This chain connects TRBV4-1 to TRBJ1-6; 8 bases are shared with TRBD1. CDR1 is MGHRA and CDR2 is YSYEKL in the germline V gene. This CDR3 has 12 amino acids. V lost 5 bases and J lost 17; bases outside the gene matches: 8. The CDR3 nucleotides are TGCGCCAGCAGCGCCCGGACAGGGCCCTTCCACTTT. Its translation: CASSARTGPFHF.

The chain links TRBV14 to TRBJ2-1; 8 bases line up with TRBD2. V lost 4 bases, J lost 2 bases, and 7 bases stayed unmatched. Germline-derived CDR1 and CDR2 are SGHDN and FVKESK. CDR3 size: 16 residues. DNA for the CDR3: TGTGCCAGCAGCCGCCCAGGACTAGCCACCTACAATGAGCAGTTCTTC. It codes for CASSRPGLATYNEQFF.

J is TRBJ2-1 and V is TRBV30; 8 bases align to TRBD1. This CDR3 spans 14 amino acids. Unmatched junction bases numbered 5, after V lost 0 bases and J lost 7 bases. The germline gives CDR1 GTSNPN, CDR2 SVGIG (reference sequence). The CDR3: CAWSVWTGSNEQFF. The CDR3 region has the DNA TGTGCCTGGAGTGTCTGGACAGGGTCGAATGAGCAGTTCTTC.

The CDR3 is CASSHAGTSAGELFF. The CDR3 region has the DNA TGCGCCAGCAGCCACGCCGGGACTAGCGCCGGGGAGCTGTTTTTT. The chain is built from TRBV4-3 and TRBJ2-2; 10 bases fit TRBD2. CDR1 and CDR2 (germline): LGHNA, YSLEER. V lost 3 bases, J lost 6 bases, and 4 bases stayed unmatched. CDR3 length: 15 amino acids.

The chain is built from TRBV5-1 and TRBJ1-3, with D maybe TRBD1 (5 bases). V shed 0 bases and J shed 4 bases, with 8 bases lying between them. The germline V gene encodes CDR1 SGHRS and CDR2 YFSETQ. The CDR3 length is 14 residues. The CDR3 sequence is CASSLGGDGNTIYF. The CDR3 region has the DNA TGCGCCAGCAGCTTGGGGGGCGACGGAAACACCATATATTTT.

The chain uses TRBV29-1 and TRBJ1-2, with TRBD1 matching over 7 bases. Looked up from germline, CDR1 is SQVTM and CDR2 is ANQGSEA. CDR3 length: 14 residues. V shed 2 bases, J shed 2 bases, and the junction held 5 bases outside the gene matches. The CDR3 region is CSVEPPTGNYGYTF. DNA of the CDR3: TGCAGCGTTGAACCCCCGACAGGGAACTATGGCTACACCTTC.

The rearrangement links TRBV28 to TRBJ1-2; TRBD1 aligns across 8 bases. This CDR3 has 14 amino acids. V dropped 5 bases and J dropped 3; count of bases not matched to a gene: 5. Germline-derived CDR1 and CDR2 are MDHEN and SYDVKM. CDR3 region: CASSRTGTYYGYTF. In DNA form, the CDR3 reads TGTGCCAGCAGTCGGACAGGGACCTACTATGGCTACACCTTC.

The CDR3 loop is CASSDSGGGYEQYF. The CDR3 nucleotides are TGTGCCAGCAGTGACTCAGGGGGCGGGTACGAGCAGTACTTC. The chain joins TRBV2 to TRBJ2-7; 8 bases map to TRBD1. V lost 3 bases and J lost 4; bases outside the gene matches: 5. The germline gives CDR1 SNHLY, CDR2 FYNNEI. CDR3 length: 14 amino acids.

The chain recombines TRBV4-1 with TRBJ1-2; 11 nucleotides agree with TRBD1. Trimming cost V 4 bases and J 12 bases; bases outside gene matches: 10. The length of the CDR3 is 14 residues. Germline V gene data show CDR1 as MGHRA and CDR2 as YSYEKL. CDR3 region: CASSPSDRGLFNTF. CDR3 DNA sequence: TGCGCCAGCAGCCCCTCGGACAGGGGGCTATTCAACACCTTC.

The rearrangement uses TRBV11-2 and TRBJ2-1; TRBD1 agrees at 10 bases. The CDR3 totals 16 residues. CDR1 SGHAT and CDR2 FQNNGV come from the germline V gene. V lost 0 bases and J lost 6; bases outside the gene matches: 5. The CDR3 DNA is TGTGCCAGCAGCTTAGATATAGGACAGGGGGGCAATGAGCAGTTCTTC. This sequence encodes CASSLDIGQGGNEQFF.

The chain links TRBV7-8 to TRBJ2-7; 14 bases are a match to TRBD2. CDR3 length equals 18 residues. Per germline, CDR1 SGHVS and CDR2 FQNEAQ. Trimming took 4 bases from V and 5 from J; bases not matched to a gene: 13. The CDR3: CASSSRLAGGLRPHEQYF. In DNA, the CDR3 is TGTGCCAGCAGCTCGAGACTAGCGGGAGGGCTACGCCCCCACGAGCAGTACTTC.

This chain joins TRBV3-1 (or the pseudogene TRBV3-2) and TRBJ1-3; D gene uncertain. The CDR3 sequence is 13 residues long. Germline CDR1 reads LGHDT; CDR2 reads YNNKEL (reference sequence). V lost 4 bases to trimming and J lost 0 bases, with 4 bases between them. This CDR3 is CASSPSSGNTIYF. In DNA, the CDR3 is TGTGCCAGCAGCCCCAGCTCTGGAAACACCATATATTTT.

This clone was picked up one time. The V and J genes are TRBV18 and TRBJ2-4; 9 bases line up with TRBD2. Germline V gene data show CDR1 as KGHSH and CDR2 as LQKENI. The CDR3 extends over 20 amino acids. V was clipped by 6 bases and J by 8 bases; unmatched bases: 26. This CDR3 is CASSPPPGLAVEGDRDIQYF. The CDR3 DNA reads TGTGCCAGCTCTCCGCCCCCGGGACTAGCTGTAGAAGGTGATCGGGACATTCAGTACTTC.